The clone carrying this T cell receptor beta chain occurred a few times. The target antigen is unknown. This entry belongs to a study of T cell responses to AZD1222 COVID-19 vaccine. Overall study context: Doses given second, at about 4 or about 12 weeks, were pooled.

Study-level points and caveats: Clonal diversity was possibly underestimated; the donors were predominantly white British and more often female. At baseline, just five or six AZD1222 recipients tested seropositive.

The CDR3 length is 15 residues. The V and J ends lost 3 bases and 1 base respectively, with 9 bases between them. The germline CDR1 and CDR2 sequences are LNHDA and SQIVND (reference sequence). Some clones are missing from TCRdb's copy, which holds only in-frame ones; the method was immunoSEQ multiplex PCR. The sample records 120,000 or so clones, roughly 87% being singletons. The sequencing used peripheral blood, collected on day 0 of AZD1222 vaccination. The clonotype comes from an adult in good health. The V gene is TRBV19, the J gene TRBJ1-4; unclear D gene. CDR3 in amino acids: CASSIGGRTNEKLFF. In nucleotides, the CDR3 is TGTGCCAGTAGTATTGGTGGGAGAACTAATGAAAAACTGTTTTTT.